This TCR beta chain was recorded in a study of cytomegalovirus exposure and HLA in healthy donors. Study-wide points: Sequencing depth across donors, presence/absence analyses assumed, was roughly uniform. Most likely, a cluster of highly shared sequence variants arose as a sequencing artifact. Reports showed the classifier diagnosing cytomegalovirus status with high specificity and sensitivity.

13 Jbeta primers and 60 Vbeta primers were used for the PCR. The repertoire was sequenced with immunoSEQ multiplex PCR; TCRdb's copy has only in-frame clones and lacks some. The profile shows tens of thousands of clones, about 78% of them singletons. Comments on this clone: Its specificity is unknown.

Deletions cut 0 bases from V and 0 bases from J, with 15 bases between. The CDR3 is made up of 18 amino acids. The chain uses TRBV6-7 and TRBJ2-1; D is perhaps TRBD2 (5 bases). TRBV6-7 is flagged as an ORF with uncertain function. Sequencing used PBMCs. This TCR was sampled from a man younger than 35 in good health and CMV-seropositive. The CDR3 DNA follows: TGTGCCAGCAGTTACTCGCCGGACTCCAAAAGCTCCTACAATGAGCAGTTCTTC. Its translation is CASSYSPDSKSSYNEQFF.